This TCR beta chain was sequenced during a study of Ad26.COV2.S vaccination and SARS-CoV-2 variants. This CDR3 is built from 11 residues. Between the trimmed V and J ends, which lost 4 bases and 4 bases, there was a span of 5 bases. Germline V gene sequence: CDR1 MNHEY, CDR2 SVGAGI. The table came from immunoSEQ multiplex PCR; TCRdb's copy has only in-frame clones and leaves some out. This table holds 380,000 or so clones, 83% found once. The treatment: about 20 received Ad26.COV2.S at low or high dose, single or two shots; five or six received placebo; per-sample allocation not given. It was on day 63 after the first vaccine or placebo injection that samples were taken.

V usage is TRBV6-5 and J usage is TRBJ2-7, with unresolved D. The TCR originated in a person aged 18 to 59 who received the Ad26.COV2.S COVID-19 vaccine or a placebo. The sample consisted of peripheral blood, taken in a trial of Ad26.COV2.S vaccine versus placebo. For the CDR3, the DNA is TGTGCCAGCAGTTCGCGGTACGAGCAGTACTTC. Translating gives CASSSRYEQYF.